Shown below are 10 T cell receptor beta chains from a single sample sequenced in a study of blood T cells in healthy people across ages. Primers used in a second PCR of about 6 to 12 cycles were a sample-barcoded 5' primer and a J-beta primer mix. TCRdb processed the 5' RACE reads anew with MiXCR; each CDR3 protein has one entry. This sample has some 700,000 distinct CDR3 sequences; 20% to 25% occur once, and the top ten carry less than 25%. Sequencing used blood. The receptor set was obtained from a man between 65 and 79 years old in good health.

The rearrangement links TRBV7-2 to TRBJ2-2, with a weak D call TRBD2 (5 bases). V lost 4 bases, J lost 3 bases, and 12 bases lay in between. This CDR3 is 15 amino acids long. Germline V gene data show CDR1 as SGHTA and CDR2 as FQGNSA. The CDR3, as DNA: TGTGCCAGCAGCTCGACTAACTCTTACACCGGGGAGCTGTTTTTT. It codes for CASSSTNSYTGELFF.

This clonotype was counted between two and nine times. The chain joins TRBV18 to TRBJ2-3; tentative D call: TRBD2 (5 bases). This CDR3 has 13 residues. Germline V gene lookup returns CDR1 KGHSH and CDR2 LQKENI. V shed 5 bases and J shed 5 bases, with 11 bases lying between them. CDR3 in amino acids: CASSSTSGDTQYF. The CDR3 nucleotides read TGTGCCAGCTCATCTACTAGTGGAGATACGCAGTATTTT.

This chain uses TRBV20-1 with TRBJ1-1; 10 bases fit TRBD1. Trimming at V came to 7 bases and at J to 6 bases, leaving 8 bases not matched to a gene. The CDR3 extends over 13 amino acids. Germline loops: CDR1 DFQATT, CDR2 SNEGSKA (reference sequence). The CDR3 region is CSVAGQGVSEAFF. The CDR3 nucleotides are TGCAGTGTCGCCGGACAGGGGGTATCTGAAGCTTTCTTT.

V is TRBV6-2 or TRBV6-3 and J is TRBJ1-5, with 11 bases identical to TRBD1. Germline V CDR1 and CDR2: MNHEY, SVGEGT. The V gene end was trimmed by 10 bases and the J gene end by 5 bases; junction bases not matched to a gene: 7. The CDR3 runs 14 residues. The DNA of the CDR3 is TGTGCCACCTTGGGGACAGGGGGGCATCAGCCCCAGCATTTT. Encoded protein: CATLGTGGHQPQHF.

At least ten counts were recorded for this clonotype. The rearrangement links TRBV5-6 to TRBJ2-1; 9 positions match TRBD2. Germline CDR1 reads SGHDT; CDR2 reads YYEEEE. With 1 base clipped from V and 7 bases from J, the junction kept 9 bases outside the gene matches. The CDR3 is 16 amino acids. CDR3 in amino acids: CASSLIVGGRANEQFF. CDR3 sequence (DNA): TGTGCCAGCAGCTTGATTGTCGGCGGGAGGGCAAATGAGCAGTTCTTC.

The genes are TRBV7-2 and TRBJ1-2; a weak D match, TRBD1 (6 bases). This CDR3 has 16 amino acids. Germline-derived CDR1 and CDR2 are SGHTA and FQGNSA. V was cut by 0 bases and J by 4 bases, with 15 bases left in between. CDR3 bases: TGTGCCAGCAGCTTAGCCCCGATAGGGGGAGGCTATGGCTACACCTTC. It is translated as CASSLAPIGGGYGYTF.

Comments on this clonotype: At one boundary the junction diverges from the germline segment, which might be a read error. The chain links TRBV12-3 or TRBV12-4 to TRBJ2-3; 7 bases are shared with TRBD1. This CDR3 spans 13 amino acids. The CDR3 reads CAGSLATGNTQYF. The DNA for the CDR3 is TGTGCCGGCAGTTTAGCGACAGGGAATACGCAGTATTTT.

The chain employs TRBV10-3 and TRBJ1-2; D uncertain. This CDR3 comprises 14 residues. V lost 7 bases and J 4 bases, leaving 16 bases between the germline ends. Germline values: CDR1 ENHRY, CDR2 SYGVKD. The DNA of the CDR3 is TGTGCCATCATGGCAGCCGAGTTTGGCTATGGCTACACCTTC. This translates into CAIMAAEFGYGYTF.

The chain has TRBV28 and TRBJ2-1, with TRBD1 matching 11 bases. CDR3 length: 15 residues. Germline CDR1 MDHEN, CDR2 SYDVKM. V shed 5 bases and J 9 bases; nucleotides not matched to a gene: 9. The CDR3 DNA follows: TGTGCCAGCAGTGCTCCGGGACAGGGGGGCTTTGAGCAGTTCTTC. Translation gives CASSAPGQGGFEQFF.

This clonotype has just a few counts. The chain couples TRBV27 to TRBJ2-2; D is uncertain. Germline V gene data show CDR1 as MNHEY and CDR2 as SMNVEV (reference sequence). This CDR3 spans 13 amino acids. Between the trimmed V and J ends, which lost 2 bases and 6 bases, there was a span of 7 bases. The chain's CDR3 is CASSLAFAGELFF. CDR3 DNA: TGTGCCAGCAGTTTAGCGTTTGCCGGGGAGCTGTTTTTT.